This passage covers 21 T cell receptor beta chains from one sample sequenced in a study of vaccination effects on CD4 cells after COVID-19. TCRdb's copy holds only in-frame clones and misses some; the assay was immunoSEQ multiplex PCR. Among about 16,000 clones listed, 70% were seen once. Sequencing was preceded by expansion of antigen-specific CD4+ T cells with viral peptide pools in the ViraFEST assay. Following an approximately eleven-day culture, CD4+ T cells were purified. BNT162b2 vaccine or mRNA-1273 vaccine was given to participants in two doses. For these TCRs, the target antigens are not known. Sequencing used CD4+ T cells from PBMCs cultured with SARS-CoV-2 spike peptides, obtained after COVID-19 vaccination. The source of these receptors is a human donor who received a COVID-19 vaccine.

V is TRBV4-1 and J is TRBJ1-6; tentative D call: TRBD1 (5 bases). Germline values: CDR1 MGHRA, CDR2 YSYEKL. The CDR3 runs 17 residues. The V end lost 3 bases, the J end lost 7 bases, and 19 bases lay between the germline ends. DNA for the CDR3: TGCGCCAGCAGCCACGTCCAACAGGCCCTGAAGAATTCACCCCTCCACTTT. Residues: CASSHVQQALKNSPLHF.

This chain links TRBV4-1 with TRBJ2-1, with D unresolved. This CDR3 spans 17 amino acids. Trimming took off 1 base at V and 5 bases at J, with 18 bases between the two ends. Per germline, CDR1 MGHRA and CDR2 YSYEKL. For the CDR3, the DNA is TGCGCCAGCAGCCAAGGTAGTGGCCTACTCCGTAACAATGAGCAGTTCTTC. It translates to CASSQGSGLLRNNEQFF.

V gene TRBV27 combines with J gene TRBJ2-7, with 8 bases that match TRBD1. Per the germline V gene, CDR1 is MNHEY and CDR2 is SMNVEV (reference sequence). This CDR3 spans 15 amino acids. V gave up 5 bases and J gave up 0 bases; unmatched junction bases: 6. CDR3 bases: TGTGCCAGCAGTCTCAGAGGACAGGGCTCCTACGAGCAGTACTTC. Translated, it gives CASSLRGQGSYEQYF.

The rearrangement joins TRBV5-8 to TRBJ2-7; D gene uncertain. CDR3 length equals 11 residues. Deletions cut 2 bases from V and 4 bases from J, with 4 bases between. Looked up from germline, CDR1 is SGHTS and CDR2 is YDEGEE. CDR3 in amino acids: CASSLRYEQYF. The CDR3 nucleotides are TGTGCCAGCAGCTTAAGGTACGAGCAGTACTTC. Together with reference TRBV5-8 and TRBJ2-7, the CDR3 gives the full variable domain: EAGVTQSPTHLIKTRGQQATLRCSPISGHTSVYWYQQALGLGLQFLLWYDEGEERNRGNFPPRFSGRQFPNYSSELNVNALELEDSALYLCASSLRYEQYFGPGTRLTVT.

The CDR3 nucleotides are TGTGCCAGCAGTGGCACACAGGGGTCGTCCTACGAGCAGTACTTC. Translating it yields CASSGTQGSSYEQYF. The chain recombines TRBV25-1 with TRBJ2-7; 7 bases fit TRBD1. The V gene end was trimmed by 4 bases and the J gene end by 1 base; junction bases not matched to a gene: 7. This CDR3 has 15 residues. CDR1 and CDR2 from the germline V gene are MGHDK and SYGVNS.

The genes are TRBV4-1 and TRBJ2-1; 13 bases are shared with TRBD2. The CDR3 is made up of 15 amino acids. With 8 bases clipped from V and 6 bases from J, the junction kept 7 bases outside the gene matches. Germline lookup yields CDR1 MGHRA and CDR2 YSYEKL. CDR3 nucleotides: TGCGCCAGCTCACTAGCGGGAGGGCCTTTCAATGAGCAGTTCTTC. Its protein product is CASSLAGGPFNEQFF.

This chain connects TRBV18 to TRBJ2-7, with D possibly being TRBD1 (5 bases). The V gene's germline CDR1 is KGHSH and CDR2 LQKENI. This CDR3 is built from 15 residues. V lost 3 bases, J lost 2 bases, and 14 bases lay in between. The CDR3 DNA is TGTGCCAGCTCACCCTCACACACAGGACCCTACGAGCAGTACTTC. Translated: CASSPSHTGPYEQYF.

The V call is TRBV7-8, the J call TRBJ1-2; TRBD1 matches at 9 bases. The CDR3 has 13 residues. V trimming: 5 bases; J trimming: 3 bases; junction bases outside the gene matches: 1. The germline V gene encodes CDR1 SGHVS and CDR2 FQNEAQ. The CDR3 sequence is CASSGDRDYGYTF. The CDR3 region has the DNA TGTGCCAGCAGCGGGGACAGGGACTATGGCTACACCTTC.

The chain recombines TRBV4-2 with TRBJ1-2; tentative D call: TRBD1 (5 bases). The V end lost 2 bases, the J end lost 8 bases, and 12 bases lay between the germline ends. In germline, CDR1 is LGHNA, CDR2 YNFKEQ. This CDR3 spans 13 amino acids. CDR3 bases: TGTGCCAGCAGCCAATCGGGGGGGGACGGCTACACCTTC. Its translation: CASSQSGGDGYTF.

The sample holds a few counts of this clone. V and J are TRBV18 and TRBJ1-2; 12 bases agree with TRBD1. Germline CDR1 is KGHSH and CDR2 is LQKENI. This CDR3 contains 18 residues. Losses at the gene ends were 3 bases for V and 2 bases for J; bases not matched to a gene: 10. CDR3 nucleotides: TGTGCCAGCTCACCGCTCGGGACAGGGGGCGCGGGAAACTATGGCTACACCTTC. It specifies CASSPLGTGGAGNYGYTF.

The chain is built from TRBV5-1 and TRBJ2-2; a possible D gene is TRBD1 (5 bases). Germline V gene lookup returns CDR1 SGHRS and CDR2 YFSETQ. The V end was cut by 4 bases, the J end by 0 bases, with 10 bases between. CDR3 size: 15 residues. CDR3 DNA: TGCGCCAGCAGCCCGACGACAGCGAACACCGGGGAGCTGTTTTTT. Translated, it gives CASSPTTANTGELFF.

V usage is TRBV18 and J usage is TRBJ2-2; D gene uncertain. V was clipped by 0 bases and J by 8 bases, with 4 bases between them. The germline gives CDR1 KGHSH, CDR2 LQKENI. This CDR3 spans 12 amino acids. The CDR3 bases are TGTGCCAGCTCACCACCGGTGGGGGAGCTGTTTTTT. This translates into CASSPPVGELFF.

This chain links TRBV3-1 (or the pseudogene TRBV3-2) with TRBJ2-7, with TRBD2 as a possible D gene (6 bases). Germline V gene sequence: CDR1 LGHDT, CDR2 YNNKEL (reference sequence). The length of the CDR3 is 16 residues. Trimming took off 4 bases at V and 4 bases at J, with 20 bases between the two ends. In DNA, the CDR3 is TGTGCCAGCAGCCGACGGGGGAGCACAGTCACTTACGAGCAGTACTTC. Encoded protein: CASSRRGSTVTYEQYF.

The chain's CDR3 is CASSPQGSGSPLHF. CDR3 DNA sequence: TGCGCCAGCAGCCCACAGGGATCGGGTTCACCCCTCCACTTT. J is TRBJ1-6 and V is TRBV5-1; possible D gene TRBD1, 6 bases. CDR1 is SGHRS and CDR2 is YFSETQ in the germline V gene. This CDR3 comprises 14 residues. V was shortened by 4 bases and J by 9 bases, with 14 bases between the two germline ends.

This rearrangement joins TRBV5-6 to TRBJ2-1; TRBD2 matches 14 bases. Germline V gene sequence: CDR1 SGHDT, CDR2 YYEEEE. This CDR3 has 18 amino acids. The junction had 10 bases not matched to a gene; V was cut back by 0 bases and J by 8 bases. As DNA, the CDR3 is TGTGCCAGCAGCTTGGCCTCGGGACTAGCGGGAGCAGGTCATGAGCAGTTCTTC. Protein sequence: CASSLASGLAGAGHEQFF. Drawing the rest from reference TRBV5-6 and TRBJ2-1, the complete variable domain is DAGVTQSPTHLIKTRGQQVTLRCSPKSGHDTVSWYQQALGQGPQFIFQYYEEEERQRGNFPDRFSGHQFPNYSSELNVNALLLGDSALYLCASSLASGLAGAGHEQFFGPGTRLTVL.

The chain joins TRBV10-2 to TRBJ2-7; no clear D gene. Trimming cost V 7 bases and J 6 bases, with 4 bases left between them. From germline, CDR1 is WSHSY and CDR2 SAAADI. This CDR3 contains 9 residues. CDR3 coding DNA: TGCGCCAGCAAGATCGAGCAGTACTTC. Its protein product is CASKIEQYF.

By share, this clone counts as medium-sized. This sequence joins TRBV6-5 and TRBJ2-7; 8 nucleotides agree with TRBD1. The V and J ends lost 3 bases and 1 base, in that order; junction bases with no gene match: 2. CDR3 length: 14 amino acids. CDR1 is MNHEY, CDR2 SVGAGI, per germline. DNA of the CDR3: TGTGCCAGCAGTTATAGGACAGGGTCCTACGAGCAGTACTTC. This sequence encodes CASSYRTGSYEQYF.

V is TRBV7-8 and J is TRBJ1-4, with D uncertain. CDR3 size: 14 residues. Germline CDR1 SGHVS, CDR2 FQNEAQ. V dropped 6 bases and J dropped 6 bases, with 14 bases sitting between them. CDR3 loop: CASRKTEIDEKLFF. CDR3 bases: TGTGCCAGCAGGAAGACGGAAATAGATGAAAAACTGTTTTTT.

This chain joins TRBV11-3 and TRBJ2-5, with unresolved D. The V gene lost 2 bases and the J gene lost 5 bases, with 9 bases spanning the gap. CDR1 SGHNT and CDR2 YENEEA come from the germline V gene. CDR3 length: 13 amino acids. This chain's CDR3 is CASSLHYRETQYF. The DNA of the CDR3 is TGTGCCAGCAGCTTACACTATAGGGAGACCCAGTACTTC.

The rearrangement uses TRBV6-5 and TRBJ2-6; unclear D gene. V was shortened by 5 bases and J by 4 bases, with 12 bases between the two germline ends. This CDR3 spans 15 amino acids. CDR1 is MNHEY and CDR2 is SVGAGI in the germline V gene. The CDR3 loop is CASSKNPTGANVLTF. In nucleotides, the CDR3 is TGTGCCAGCAGTAAAAACCCGACAGGGGCCAACGTCCTGACTTTC.

CDR3 amino acids: CSVHREKLFF. The CDR3 DNA sequence: TGCAGCGTCCACAGAGAAAAACTGTTTTTT. This chain joins TRBV29-1 and TRBJ1-4; no definite D call. Germline V gene lookup returns CDR1 SQVTM and CDR2 ANQGSEA. V shed 6 bases and J shed 8 bases, with 7 bases lying between them. The CDR3 totals 10 residues.